This is a list of T cell receptor beta chains from one sample in a study of immune heterogeneity within non-small cell lung tumors. TCRdb passed the multiplex PCR reads through MiXCR, listing each CDR3 protein once. There are around 29,000 distinct CDR3 sequences in the sample; around 30% occur only once, and 3% to 4.5% lies in the top ten. Sequencing was carried out using lung tumor tissue. These receptor sequences come from a middle-aged man with non-small cell lung cancer. Each CDR3 is given with its conserved first and last residue. A D gene is named only where the DNA matches it firmly. Some rows have no size entry. The others give once, few or many, or a class for an expanded clone.

clone size	D gene	V gene	J gene	CDR3 protein	CDR3 DNA
few	.	TRBV7-3	TRBJ2-6	CASSLRAVRSSGANVLTF	TGTGCCAGCAGCTTAAGGGCAGTGAGATCTTCTGGGGCCAACGTCCTGACTTTC
few	TRBD1	TRBV10-3	TRBJ1-2	CAISPGQGDGYTF	TGTGCCATCAGTCCGGGACAGGGGGACGGCTACACCTTC
few	.	TRBV19	TRBJ1-2	CASRTGRGYYGYTF	TGTGCCAGTAGAACGGGCCGTGGGTACTATGGCTACACCTTC
few	TRBD2	TRBV11-2	TRBJ2-1	CASSLGVLAGVNEQFF	TGTGCCAGCAGCTTAGGTGTTCTAGCGGGAGTCAATGAGCAGTTCTTC
few	TRBD1	TRBV6-1	TRBJ1-5	CASGTTGNSNQPQHF	TGTGCCAGCGGAACGACAGGGAACAGCAATCAGCCCCAGCATTTT
many	.	TRBV4-1	TRBJ2-7	CASSQDPWGITYEQYF	TGCGCCAGCAGCCAAGATCCGTGGGGAATAACCTACGAGCAGTACTTC
.	.	TRBV5-8	TRBJ2-7	CASSLRHSYEQYF	TGTGCCAGCAGCCTACGGCACTCCTACGAGCAGTACTTC
few	TRBD2	TRBV10-1	TRBJ2-5	CASSEETSGRRETQYF	TGCGCCAGCAGTGAGGAGACTAGCGGGAGAAGAGAGACCCAGTACTTC
.	TRBD2	TRBV20-1	TRBJ2-7	CSASGRGGAGYEQYF	TGCAGTGCTAGCGGGCGGGGGGGGGCGGGGTACGAGCAGTACTTC
.	.	TRBV5-1	TRBJ1-1	CASSGQGRTEPFF	TGCGCCAGCAGCGGGCAGGGGAGAACTGAACCTTTCTTT
.	TRBD2	TRBV27	TRBJ2-6	CASRLAGVGGANVLTF	TGTGCCAGCAGGTTAGCGGGAGTCGGTGGGGCCAACGTCCTGACTTTC
.	.	TRBV25-1	TRBJ2-3	CASSELRKGVMFRTDTQYF	TGTGCCAGCAGTGAATTGAGGAAGGGTGTCATGTTCCGCACAGATACGCAGTATTTT
few	.	TRBV11-3	TRBJ2-5	CASSLEGRSRETQYF	TGTGCCAGCAGCTTAGAAGGCAGGTCTCGGGAGACCCAGTACTTC
once	.	TRBV9	TRBJ2-7	CVSSPGTVSYEQYF	TGTGTCAGCAGCCCCGGGACTGTCTCCTACGAGCAGTACTTC
few	.	TRBV5-1	TRBJ2-7	CASSLAGIRYEQYF	TGCGCCAGCAGCCTTGCGGGAATCCGCTACGAGCAGTACTTC
.	TRBD1	TRBV7-9	TRBJ1-6	CASSTGQANSPPHF	TGTGCCAGCAGCACGGGACAGGCAAATTCACCCCCCCACTTT
.	.	TRBV11-2	TRBJ1-3	CASSLRQLNSGNTIYF	TGTGCCAGCAGCTTGAGACAGCTTAACTCTGGAAACACCATATATTTT
many	.	TRBV7-2	TRBJ2-6	CASSSSISGANVLTF	TGTGCCAGCAGCTCCTCCATCTCTGGGGCCAACGTCCTGACTTTC
few	.	TRBV30	TRBJ1-6	CAWSARAGVANYNSPLHF	TGTGCCTGGAGTGCCCGGGCAGGGGTGGCGAACTATAATTCACCCCTCCACTTT
many	.	TRBV7-8	TRBJ1-5	CASSHGAALYQPQHF	TGTGCCAGCAGCCACGGGGCCGCTCTGTATCAGCCCCAGCATTTT
once	.	TRBV19	TRBJ1-5	CATREDSGNDQPQHF	TGTGCCACTCGGGAGGACAGTGGGAACGATCAGCCCCAGCATTTT
.	.	TRBV5-1	TRBJ2-5	CASSFGGVQETQYF	TGCGCCAGCAGCTTCGGGGGCGTCCAAGAGACCCAGTACTTC
.	TRBD1	TRBV5-1	TRBJ1-1	CASSLDGTGSTEAFF	TGCGCCAGCAGCTTGGACGGGACAGGGAGTACTGAAGCTTTCTTT
.	TRBD1	TRBV3-1	TRBJ2-7	CASIRTGGYEQYF	TGTGCCAGCATCCGGACAGGGGGGTACGAGCAGTACTTC
few	.	TRBV14	TRBJ2-2	CASSPHTDTGELFF	TGTGCCAGCAGCCCGCACACAGACACCGGGGAGCTGTTTTTT
.	TRBD1	TRBV19	TRBJ1-5	CASREQGDRQPQHF	TGTGCCAGTAGGGAACAGGGGGACCGACAGCCCCAGCATTTT
.	TRBD2	TRBV19	TRBJ2-1	CASSLQGAGDYNEQFF	TGTGCCAGTAGTCTACAAGGGGCGGGAGATTACAATGAGCAGTTCTTC
many	.	TRBV7-8	TRBJ1-1	CASSTPGRAEAFF	TGTGCCAGCAGCACCCCGGGGAGGGCGGAAGCTTTCTTT